The 10 T cell receptor beta chains given below trace back to one sample, sequenced in a study of blood T cell repertoires in COVID-19. Here immunoSEQ multiplex PCR was the method, and the copy in TCRdb shows in-frame clones only, minus some. The sample includes 200,000 to 300,000 clones, more than 75% of them seen just once. Sample: peripheral blood. The receptors were gathered from a woman aged 45-65 years with acute or convalescent COVID-19.

The sample holds a few counts of this clone. The gene calls are TRBV18 and TRBJ1-1; TRBD1 is a possible D gene (6 bases). CDR3 size: 15 residues. The V and J ends lost 5 bases and 0 bases respectively, with 13 bases between them. Germline CDR1 KGHSH, CDR2 LQKENI. The CDR3 loop is CASSTGLDLNTEAFF. The CDR3, as DNA: TGTGCCAGCTCAACAGGGTTGGACTTGAACACTGAAGCTTTCTTT.

The V and J genes are TRBV9 and TRBJ1-2; TRBD1 matches at 7 bases. Germline V CDR1 and CDR2: SGDLS, YYNGEE. The CDR3 is made up of 15 amino acids. V lost 0 bases to trimming and J lost 3 bases; unmatched junction nucleotides: 5. CDR3 nucleotides: TGTGCCAGCAGCGTAGCTCAGGGGGTAGACTATGGCTACACCTTC. It yields the protein CASSVAQGVDYGYTF.

This chain uses TRBV7-2 with TRBJ1-1; D possibly corresponds to TRBD1 (6 bases). The CDR3 covers 16 residues. Trimming removed 2 bases at V and 0 bases at J, with 13 bases between. In germline, CDR1 is SGHTA, CDR2 FQGNSA. The CDR3 DNA is TGTGCCAGCAGCTTACGACAGGCGGTATTGAACACTGAAGCTTTCTTT. Amino acid sequence: CASSLRQAVLNTEAFF.

This clone has just one count. The same CDR3 is also encoded by other DNA sequences in this sample. The gene calls are TRBV24-1 and TRBJ2-5; D may be TRBD2 (6 bases). The germline V gene encodes CDR1 KGHDR and CDR2 SFDVKD. V lost 4 bases to trimming and J lost 5 bases, with 16 bases between them. The CDR3 is made up of 15 amino acids. CDR3 region: CATSDPTGDGETQYF. Written as DNA, the CDR3 is TGTGCCACCAGTGACCCCACGGGGGACGGGGAGACCCAGTACTTC.

The chain joins TRBV5-4 to TRBJ2-2; 8 bases agree with TRBD1. This CDR3 is 17 amino acids long. From germline, CDR1 is SGHNT and CDR2 YYREEE (reference sequence). The V segment lost 2 bases and the J segment 5 bases; nucleotides outside the gene matches: 11. The CDR3 reads CASSLPDRGGGTGELFF. The CDR3 nucleotides are TGTGCCAGCAGCTTACCAGACAGGGGAGGAGGGACCGGGGAGCTGTTTTTT.

This chain joins TRBV7-9 and TRBJ1-1; TRBD1 agrees at 10 bases. The length of the CDR3 is 16 residues. The germline V gene has CDR1 SEHNR and CDR2 FQNEAQ (reference sequence). V lost 5 bases and J lost 0; bases outside the gene matches: 6. CDR3 region: CASSPDRGEVNTEAFF. Written as DNA, the CDR3 is TGTGCCAGCAGCCCGGACAGGGGGGAGGTGAACACTGAAGCTTTCTTT.

The gene calls are TRBV6-2 or TRBV6-3 and TRBJ2-7; 8 nucleotides align to TRBD2. Unmatched junction bases numbered 8, after V lost 4 bases and J lost 3 bases. This CDR3 is built from 15 residues. CDR1 and CDR2 from the germline V gene are MNHEY and SVGEGT. This chain's CDR3 is CASSSTTSAHYEQYF. The CDR3 DNA sequence: TGTGCCAGCAGTTCCACGACTAGCGCCCACTACGAGCAGTACTTC.

V and J are TRBV30 and TRBJ2-1; possible D gene TRBD1, 5 bases. This CDR3 is built from 13 residues. CDR1 and CDR2 (germline): GTSNPN, SVGIG (reference sequence). The V and J ends lost 4 bases and 6 bases respectively, with 13 bases between them. CDR3 sequence (DNA): TGTGCCTGGAAAGTAGGGGTCGGCAATGAGCAGTTCTTC. Translating it yields CAWKVGVGNEQFF.

This sequence joins TRBV28 and TRBJ2-3; 7 bases match TRBD2. V lost 8 bases and J lost 1; bases outside the gene matches: 3. This CDR3 has 13 residues. Germline CDR1 is MDHEN and CDR2 is SYDVKM. The CDR3 reads CASRSGGTDTQYF. CDR3 nucleotide sequence: TGTGCCAGCCGAAGCGGGGGCACAGATACGCAGTATTTT.

The rearrangement joins TRBV3-1 (or the pseudogene TRBV3-2) to TRBJ2-1; TRBD2 agrees at 9 bases. Germline CDR1 and CDR2: LGHDT and YNNKEL (reference sequence). The CDR3 totals 16 residues. Trimming removed 3 bases from V and 8 bases from J; junction bases left unmatched: 11. CDR3 nucleotides: TGTGCCAGCAGCCAGGGAAGGCGGGAGGGCCTCGATGAGCAGTTCTTC. Its translation: CASSQGRREGLDEQFF.